Sequencing of this TCR beta chain was carried out in a study of Graves' ophthalmopathy and Graves' hyperthyroidism. The wider study: Peripheral blood sampling preceded any treatment and occurred at initial diagnosis.

The germline V and J ends were trimmed by 0 bases and 0 bases, with 6 bases remaining between them. The CDR3 extends over 13 amino acids. Germline V gives CDR1 SQVTM, CDR2 ANQGSEA. The authors amplified TCR beta CDR3 regions from RNA transcripts. RT-PCR in the first round used HTBI primers; a second-round multiplex PCR followed. In TCRdb, the multiplex PCR reads were re-called with MiXCR into one record per CDR3 protein. The sample records 200,000 to 250,000 distinct CDR3 sequences, less than 30% being singletons. Certain patients were not enrolled. These were patients with other autoimmune diseases, uncontrolled infections, pregnancy or lactation. Overall study results and limits: Ophthalmopathy progression predictions by the model showed approximately 75% specificity and over 60% sensitivity.

At least ten counts were recorded for this clonotype. Its matching antigen is unknown. Sequencing input: peripheral blood. The TCR was taken from a man between 50 and 59 years old with Graves' ophthalmopathy. The chain links TRBV29-1 to TRBJ2-7; D not certain. CDR3 sequence (DNA): TGCAGCGTTGAAGATGCCAACTCCTACGAGCAGTACTTC. This encodes CSVEDANSYEQYF.